This T cell receptor beta chain is drawn from a study of control samples from healthy donors and cancer patients. Measured with immunoSEQ multiplex PCR; TCRdb has only the in-frame clones, and not every one. This table holds approximately 100,000 clones, about 89% found once. This clone was observed once. J lost 3 bases, V lost 6 bases, and 10 bases had no gene match. The V gene's germline CDR1 is SGHTA and CDR2 FQGNSA. The CDR3 is made up of 17 amino acids. Sequencing used blood. The source of this sequence is a man aged 30-40 years in good health. This chain connects TRBV7-2 to TRBJ2-7; 14 bases line up with TRBD2. DNA of the CDR3: TGTGCCAGCAGTTCAGGGACTAGCGGGAGTCTCGGCTACGAGCAGTACTTC. This sequence encodes CASSSGTSGSLGYEQYF.